The sequence of this TCR beta chain was determined in a study of PD-1 blockade in classical Hodgkin lymphoma. Repertoires were generated with immunoSEQ multiplex PCR, while TCRdb's copy carries only in-frame clones and drops some. The sample carries roughly 41,000 clones, around 88% recorded once. The CDR3 runs to 12 residues. V was cut by 7 bases and J by 4 bases, with 6 bases left in between. CDR1 and CDR2 (germline): SGDLS, YYNGEE. All trial patients relapsed after autologous stem cell transplantation. Complete response, partial response or progressive disease was recorded as best response. This material consisted of peripheral blood mononuclear cells (PBMCs), taken before the second cycle of nivolumab. The sequence derives from a human donor with classical Hodgkin lymphoma. This rearrangement joins TRBV9 to TRBJ2-6; the D is unclear. CDR3 nucleotide sequence: TGTGCCAGCCTTGGGGGGGCCAACGTCCTGACTTTC. This encodes CASLGGANVLTF.